The rows below give T cell receptor beta chains drawn from one sample of a study of post-analysis software for immune sequencing data. From the PCR reads, TCRdb called clonotypes with MiXCR, one entry per CDR3 protein. The data hold roughly 650,000 distinct CDR3 sequences, with about 60% observed a single time. The sequenced sample was blood. The source of these receptors is a girl aged 2 to 10 with multiple sclerosis. Both conserved end residues are part of each CDR3. D genes are given only for firm matches. Size tells how often a clone was seen (once, few, many) or the class of an expanded clone, and some rows leave it out.

j_gene	abundance	d_gene	v_gene	CDR3nt	CDR3aa
TRBJ2-1	NA	TRBD2	TRBV27	TGTGCCAGCAGTCTGGGCAGGGAGGGCCATGGTGAGCAGTTCTTC	CASSLGREGHGEQFF
TRBJ1-4	NA	NA	TRBV20-1	TGCAGTGCTAGACAAAACGTTGCAACTAATGAAAAACTGTTTTTT	CSARQNVATNEKLFF
TRBJ2-3	once	TRBD2	TRBV7-2	TGTGCCAGCAGCTTGATGGACCGGGGGGGCGCAGATACGCAGTATTTT	CASSLMDRGGADTQYF
TRBJ1-2	few	NA	TRBV10-3	TGTGCCATCAGTGACCCTTACCAGGGTGAAGGCTACACCTTC	CAISDPYQGEGYTF
TRBJ2-1	NA	NA	TRBV6-5	TGTGCCAGCAGTTACTCGGGGAGGCGCGATGAGCAGTTCTTC	CASSYSGRRDEQFF
TRBJ1-2	NA	TRBD1	TRBV30	TGTGCCTGGAGCGTCGACAGGGACTATGGCTACACCTTC	CAWSVDRDYGYTF
TRBJ2-1	NA	TRBD2	TRBV6-1	TGTGCCAGCAGTGAAGAGCTAGCGGGAGGGATTTGGAATGAGCAGTTCTTC	CASSEELAGGIWNEQFF
TRBJ2-5	NA	TRBD2	TRBV7-2	TGTGCCAGCAGCTTAGCGGGGGGTAGCGGGGTACAAGAGACCCAGTACTTC	CASSLAGGSGVQETQYF
TRBJ2-3	NA	NA	TRBV28	TGTGCCAGCGGGACCTCGGAAAGCACAGATACGCAGTATTTT	CASGTSESTDTQYF
TRBJ2-7	NA	NA	TRBV28	TGTGCCAGCAGTCGTTTCGGGGGGCAAGGCTCCTACGAGCAGTACTTC	CASSRFGGQGSYEQYF
TRBJ1-2	NA	NA	TRBV29-1	TGCAGCGTTGATCCGACCAACTATGGCTACACCTTC	CSVDPTNYGYTF
TRBJ2-1	NA	NA	TRBV11-2	TGTGCCAGCAGCTTAGGCCCCGTGGGTGGGCAGTTCTTC	CASSLGPVGGQFF
TRBJ2-5	NA	TRBD2	TRBV12-3/TRBV12-4	TGTGCCAGCAGTTTTGGGAGGGGAGTTGGAGAGACCCAGTACTTC	CASSFGRGVGETQYF
TRBJ2-2	NA	NA	TRBV29-1	TGCAGCGCCCGCACTCCAGGGAGCGGGAACACCGGGGAGCTGTTTTTT	CSARTPGSGNTGELFF
TRBJ2-1	once	TRBD2	TRBV11-2	TGTGCCAGCAGCCCGGGACTAGCGGGGAGGGATGAGCAGTTCTTC	CASSPGLAGRDEQFF
TRBJ1-1	NA	NA	TRBV18	TGTGCCAGCTCACTAGACCACGGTGGGGACACTGAAGCTTTCTTT	CASSLDHGGDTEAFF
TRBJ2-3	NA	NA	TRBV5-1	TGCGCCAGCAGCACCCCGGGACCTAGCACAGATACGCAGTATTTT	CASSTPGPSTDTQYF
TRBJ2-5	NA	NA	TRBV21-1	TGTGCCAGCAGCAAAGAAGGGGACAGGGAAGGAGAGACCCAGTACTTC	CASSKEGDREGETQYF
TRBJ2-5	NA	TRBD1	TRBV20-1	TGCAGTGCCCCTAGTCGAACAGGGTGGACAGGAGAGACCCAGTACTTC	CSAPSRTGWTGETQYF
TRBJ1-6	NA	NA	TRBV6-6	TGTGCCAGCAGCCTACAATGGCCTCTGGAACCCCTCCACTTT	CASSLQWPLEPLHF
TRBJ2-7	NA	NA	TRBV4-3	TGCGCCAGCAGCCAAGAGACGCGCGGGGGCGTCCCCTACGAGCAGTACTTC	CASSQETRGGVPYEQYF
TRBJ1-2	NA	NA	TRBV20-1	TGCAGTGCTAGAGATGGGGGTCGGGACTATGGCTACACCTTC	CSARDGGRDYGYTF
TRBJ1-5	NA	NA	TRBV12-3/TRBV12-4	TGTGCCAGCAGTCCCTCAGGGGAAAATCAGCCCCAGCATTTT	CASSPSGENQPQHF
TRBJ2-1	few	NA	TRBV12-3/TRBV12-4	TGTGCCAGCAGGGGCAGGAACAATGAGCAGTTCTTC	CASRGRNNEQFF
TRBJ2-3	NA	NA	TRBV6-1	TGTGCCAGCAGTCGACAGGCACACACAGATACGCAGTATTTT	CASSRQAHTDTQYF
TRBJ2-5	NA	TRBD1	TRBV12-3/TRBV12-4	TGTGCCAGCAGGCGACAGGGCGGGGAGACCCAGTACTTC	CASRRQGGETQYF
TRBJ2-2	few	NA	TRBV11-2	TGTGCCAGCAGCTTAAACGGGGGGCCCACCGGGGAGCTGTTTTTT	CASSLNGGPTGELFF